This T cell receptor (beta chain) originates from a study of T cell responses to AZD1222 COVID-19 vaccine (dated by TCRdb to 2020 to 2023). General notes on the study: A total of just over 230 trial participants underwent TCR sequencing, of whom about 210 received two doses of AZD1222 and some 25 received two doses of the MenACWY control vaccine. Trial participants were enrolled by age into subgroups of 18-55, 56-69 and 70-plus years, and about 150, 27 and 61 TCR-sequenced participants, respectively, were included in these subgroups.

As for this clone: Its antigen is currently not known. One base away there is no much larger clone; base qualities are not given.

The CDR1 and CDR2 encoded by the germline V gene are MNHNS and SASEGT. From the cysteine through the phenylalanine, the CDR3 covers 13 amino acids. This entry keeps only the CDR3 DNA: 39 bases, framed from base 1. Trimming removed 1 base from V and 7 bases from J, leaving 8 bases between the germline ends. The CDR3 regions of human TCRbeta chains were analyzed by immunosequencing. The paper's processing steps were these. Repertoire TCRs were matched against a reference library of SARS-CoV-2-specific TCRs generated with the MIRA antigen-specificity platform. Breadth meant the fraction of unique TCRs that were SARS-CoV-2-associated, whereas depth meant the fraction of total T cells that were SARS-CoV-2-associated. Each spike-specific TCR was assigned to its reactive spike region and to a CD4 or CD8 class using the MIRA data. Log10-transformed breadth and depth values were compared by one-way ANOVA with Sidak's multiple comparisons tests. Entries here come from immuneACCESS through TCRdb and include only in-frame sequences with V and J called. Some clones fail to appear in such tables; in the studies checked, an unresolved V gene covers under half of the shortfall, and the cause of the remainder is unknown. V, J and clone size are taken as reported in that table, and D and trimming were inferred from the DNA itself. The table for this sample lists fewer than 80,000 clones; 88% of them were counted only once. 8% to 10% of the sample is held by the ten biggest clonotypes.

The meaning of the sample's time point label: about 28 days (+/-7) after the second vaccine dose. In the paper's terms, the treatment or condition label means: meningococcal conjugate vaccine given as trial control. Vaccinee samples were obtained from the UK trials COV001 and COV002, which included a single-blind randomized controlled phase 2/3 trial of AZD1222 (ChAdOx1 nCoV-19) in healthy adults. Trial participant PBMC samples were collected at day 0 and day 28 after the second dose for TCRbeta chain sequencing. Study-wide conclusions, independent of this receptor: Spike-specific TCR breadth and depth rose significantly after two AZD1222 doses compared with day 0 and with MenACWY recipients. Because no day 14 peak-response samples were available, the repertoires could be characterized only after the peak T cell response. In the small 56-69-year group, the increase in depth fell short of significance, most likely because of low power. Reportedly, almost half of the unique spike-specific TCRs recognized epitopes lying outside the regions that are mutated in the B.1.351 and B.1.1.7 variants. Vaccine-associated CD4 TCRs spanned the whole spike protein, with dominant responses in regions 160-218 and 743-854. Conclusions about previously exposed vaccinees are limited because only six or seven AZD1222 recipients were SARS-CoV-2 seropositive at baseline. Participants were mostly white British, with more females than males. The authors suggested clonal diversity may have been underestimated.

The source was peripheral blood, collected 28 days after the second dose of the MenACWY control vaccine. The TCR sequence derives from an adult who received the MenACWY meningococcal vaccine as a control. The V and J genes are TRBV6-1 and TRBJ1-5; the D gene is not confidently resolved. This receptor carries the CDR3 CASSEEARQPQHF. The nucleotide sequence reads TGTGCCAGCAGTGAAGAGGCCCGCCAGCCCCAGCATTTT.